Sequencing of this T cell receptor (beta chain) was carried out in a study of blood T cells in healthy people across ages. This clonotype appeared a single time. The V and J ends lost 4 bases and 0 bases respectively, with 10 bases between them. CDR1 SNHLY and CDR2 FYNNEI come from the germline V gene. The CDR3 is 16 amino acids. Then a second PCR, running about 7 to 11 cycles, was carried out with a sample-barcoded 5' primer and a J-beta primer mix. Every sample returned 3 million or more CDR3-containing paired-end reads. TCRdb reprocessed the 5' RACE reads via MiXCR and lists one record per CDR3 protein. The sample carries some 730,000 distinct CDR3 sequences, approximately 21% recorded once.

The V gene is TRBV2, the J gene TRBJ2-6; D gene ambiguous. Source material: blood. This clonotype was sampled from a man in his sixties or seventies in good health. The CDR3 sequence is CASSGESTSGANVLTF. The CDR3 region has the DNA TGTGCCAGCAGTGGCGAGAGTACCTCTGGGGCCAACGTCCTGACTTTC.